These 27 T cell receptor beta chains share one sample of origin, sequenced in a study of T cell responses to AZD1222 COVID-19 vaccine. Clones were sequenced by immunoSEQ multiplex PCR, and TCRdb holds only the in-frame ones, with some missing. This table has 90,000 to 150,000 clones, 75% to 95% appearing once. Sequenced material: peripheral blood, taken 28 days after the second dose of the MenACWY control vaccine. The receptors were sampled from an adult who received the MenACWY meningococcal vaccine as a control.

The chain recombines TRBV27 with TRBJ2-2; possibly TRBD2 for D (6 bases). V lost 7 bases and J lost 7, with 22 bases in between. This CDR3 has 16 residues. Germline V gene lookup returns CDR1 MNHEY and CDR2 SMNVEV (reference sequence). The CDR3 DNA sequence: TGTGCCAGCACCCCTGAAGGCGGGATAACTATCGGGGAGCTGTTTTTT. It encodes CASTPEGGITIGELFF.

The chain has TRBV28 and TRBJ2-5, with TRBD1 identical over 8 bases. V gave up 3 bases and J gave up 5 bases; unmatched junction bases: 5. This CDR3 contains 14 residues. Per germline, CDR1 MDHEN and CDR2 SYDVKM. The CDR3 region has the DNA TGTGCCAGCAGTTTTGGGACAGGTTGGGAGACCCAGTACTTC. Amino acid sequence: CASSFGTGWETQYF.

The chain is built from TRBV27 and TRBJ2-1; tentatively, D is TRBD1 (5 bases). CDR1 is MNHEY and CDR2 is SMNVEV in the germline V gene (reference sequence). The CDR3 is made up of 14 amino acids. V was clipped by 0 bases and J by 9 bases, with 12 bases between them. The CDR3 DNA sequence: TGTGCCAGCAGTTTATCCCTGACAGTCGGTGAGCAGTTCTTC. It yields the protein CASSLSLTVGEQFF.

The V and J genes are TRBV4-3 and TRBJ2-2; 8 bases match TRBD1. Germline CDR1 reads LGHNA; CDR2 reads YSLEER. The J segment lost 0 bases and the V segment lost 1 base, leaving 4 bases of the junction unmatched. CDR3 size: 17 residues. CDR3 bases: TGCGCCAGCAGCCAAGCAGCGACAGGGGCGAACACCGGGGAGCTGTTTTTT. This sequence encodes CASSQAATGANTGELFF.

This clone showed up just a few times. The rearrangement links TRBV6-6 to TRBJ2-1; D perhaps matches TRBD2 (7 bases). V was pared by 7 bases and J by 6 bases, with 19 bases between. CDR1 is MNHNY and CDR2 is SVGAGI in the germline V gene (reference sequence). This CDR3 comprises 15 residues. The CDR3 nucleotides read TGTGCCAGCATGGGGTGGGGGGGCGAGGGCAATGAGCAGTTCTTC. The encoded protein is CASMGWGGEGNEQFF.

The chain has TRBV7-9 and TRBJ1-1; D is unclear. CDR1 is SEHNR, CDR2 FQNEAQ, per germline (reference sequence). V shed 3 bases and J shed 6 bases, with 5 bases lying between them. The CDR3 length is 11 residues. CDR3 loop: CASSFLAEAFF. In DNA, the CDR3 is TGTGCCAGCAGCTTTTTGGCTGAAGCTTTCTTT.

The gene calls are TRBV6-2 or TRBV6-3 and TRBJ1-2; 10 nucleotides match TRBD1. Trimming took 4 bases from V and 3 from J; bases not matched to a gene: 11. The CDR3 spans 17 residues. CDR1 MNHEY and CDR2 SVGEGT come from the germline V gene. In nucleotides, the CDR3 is TGTGCCAGCAGTTTCGACAGGGGGCTTTTTGATTACTATGGCTACACCTTC. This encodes CASSFDRGLFDYYGYTF.

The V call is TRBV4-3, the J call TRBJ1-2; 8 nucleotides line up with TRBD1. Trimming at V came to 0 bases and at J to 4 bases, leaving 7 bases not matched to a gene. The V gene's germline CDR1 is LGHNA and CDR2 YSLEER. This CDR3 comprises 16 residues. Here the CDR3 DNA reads TGCGCCAGCAGCCAAGACCGACAGGGGTGGGGCTATGGCTACACCTTC. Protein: CASSQDRQGWGYGYTF.

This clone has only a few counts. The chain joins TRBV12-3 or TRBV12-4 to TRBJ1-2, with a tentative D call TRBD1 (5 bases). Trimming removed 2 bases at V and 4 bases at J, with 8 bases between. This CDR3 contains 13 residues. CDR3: CASSLWTIYGYTF. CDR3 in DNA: TGTGCCAGCAGTTTATGGACAATCTATGGCTACACCTTC.

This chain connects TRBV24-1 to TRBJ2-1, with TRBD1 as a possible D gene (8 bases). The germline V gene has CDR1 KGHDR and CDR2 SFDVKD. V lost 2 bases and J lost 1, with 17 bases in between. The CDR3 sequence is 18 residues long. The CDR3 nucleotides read TGTGCCACCAGTGATTCCCTGCAACAGGGGGGGTCCTACAATGAGCAGTTCTTC. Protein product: CATSDSLQQGGSYNEQFF.

The CDR3 coding sequence is TGTGCCAGCAGCGGACGAGGGGCCGCGAACACCGGGGAGCTGTTTTTT. The encoded protein is CASSGRGAANTGELFF. The V call is TRBV7-9, the J call TRBJ2-2; D may be TRBD1 or TRBD2 (5 bases each). Trimming stripped 5 bases from V and 0 bases from J, with 13 bases between. Germline values: CDR1 SEHNR, CDR2 FQNEAQ (reference sequence). The CDR3 contains 16 residues. Filled out from reference TRBV7-9 and TRBJ2-2, the complete variable domain reads DTGVSQNPRHKITKRGQNVTFRCDPISEHNRLYWYRQTLGQGPEFLTYFQNEAQLEKSRLLSDRFSAERPKGSFSTLEIQRTEQGDSAMYLCASSGRGAANTGELFFGEGSRLTVL.

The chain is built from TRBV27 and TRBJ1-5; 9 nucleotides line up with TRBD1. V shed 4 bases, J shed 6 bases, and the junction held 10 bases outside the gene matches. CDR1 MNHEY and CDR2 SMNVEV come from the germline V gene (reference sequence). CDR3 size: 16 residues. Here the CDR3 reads CASSSNRDRDSQPQHF. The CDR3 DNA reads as TGTGCCAGCAGTTCAAACCGGGACAGGGATTCTCAGCCCCAGCATTTT.

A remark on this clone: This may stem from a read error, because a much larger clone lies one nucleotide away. The CDR3 DNA reads TGTGCCAGCAGTCCTCCTAACACAGATACGCAGTATTTT. It is translated as CASSPPNTDTQYF. The genes are TRBV12-3 or TRBV12-4 and TRBJ2-3; D call uncertain. Trimming cost V 5 bases and J 2 bases, with 8 bases left between them. CDR3 length: 13 amino acids.

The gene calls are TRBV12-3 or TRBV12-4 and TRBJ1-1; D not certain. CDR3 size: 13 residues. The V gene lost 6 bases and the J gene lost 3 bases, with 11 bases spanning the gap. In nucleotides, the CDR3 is TGTGCCAGCAGACCCTCCCCCTACACTGAAGCTTTCTTT. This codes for CASRPSPYTEAFF.

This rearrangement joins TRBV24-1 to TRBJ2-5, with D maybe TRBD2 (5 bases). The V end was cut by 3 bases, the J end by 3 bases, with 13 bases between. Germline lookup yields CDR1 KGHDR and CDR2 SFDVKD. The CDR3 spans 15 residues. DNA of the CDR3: TGTGCCACCAGTGATCCTTCCCTCGGGGAAGAGACCCAGTACTTC. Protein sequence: CATSDPSLGEETQYF.

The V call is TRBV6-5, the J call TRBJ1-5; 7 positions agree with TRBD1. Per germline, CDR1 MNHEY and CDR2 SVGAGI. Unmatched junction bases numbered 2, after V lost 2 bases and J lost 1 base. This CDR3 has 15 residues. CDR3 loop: CASSYGRGSNQPQHF. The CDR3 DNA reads TGTGCCAGCAGTTACGGCAGGGGGAGCAATCAGCCCCAGCATTTT.

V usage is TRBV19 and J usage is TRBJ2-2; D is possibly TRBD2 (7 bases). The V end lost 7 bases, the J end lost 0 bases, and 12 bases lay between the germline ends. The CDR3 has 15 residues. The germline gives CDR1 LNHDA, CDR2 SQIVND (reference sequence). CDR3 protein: CASKGGGTNTGELFF. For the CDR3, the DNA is TGTGCCAGTAAGGGGGGAGGGACGAACACCGGGGAGCTGTTTTTT.

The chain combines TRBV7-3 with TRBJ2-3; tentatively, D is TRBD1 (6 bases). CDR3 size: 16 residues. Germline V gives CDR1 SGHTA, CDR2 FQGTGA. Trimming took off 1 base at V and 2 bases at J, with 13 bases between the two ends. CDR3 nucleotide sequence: TGTGCCAGCAGCTTAATGGGTACAGGGACCACAGATACGCAGTATTTT. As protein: CASSLMGTGTTDTQYF.

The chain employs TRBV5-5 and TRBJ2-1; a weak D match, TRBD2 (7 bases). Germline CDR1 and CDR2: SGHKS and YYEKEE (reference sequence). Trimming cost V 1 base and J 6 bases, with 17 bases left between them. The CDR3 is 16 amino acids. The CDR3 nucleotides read TGTGCCAGCAGCTTGTTGGGGGGGCCAAAACTCAATGAGCAGTTCTTC. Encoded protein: CASSLLGGPKLNEQFF.

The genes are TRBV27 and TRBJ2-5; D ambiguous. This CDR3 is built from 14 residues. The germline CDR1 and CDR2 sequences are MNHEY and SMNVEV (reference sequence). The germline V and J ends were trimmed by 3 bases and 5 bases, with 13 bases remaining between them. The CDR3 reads CASSFRRSGETQYF. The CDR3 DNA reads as TGTGCCAGCAGTTTTCGGCGATCCGGGGAGACCCAGTACTTC.

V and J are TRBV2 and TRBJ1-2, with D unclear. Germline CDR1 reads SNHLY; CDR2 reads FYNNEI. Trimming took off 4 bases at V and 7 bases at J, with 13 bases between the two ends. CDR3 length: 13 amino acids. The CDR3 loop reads CASSVWSLGGYTF. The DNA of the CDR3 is TGTGCCAGCAGTGTTTGGTCACTGGGTGGCTACACCTTC.

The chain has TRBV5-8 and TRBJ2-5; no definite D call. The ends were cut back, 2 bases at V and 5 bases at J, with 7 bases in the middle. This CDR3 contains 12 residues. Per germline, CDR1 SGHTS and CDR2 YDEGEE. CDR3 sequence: CASSFWSETQYF. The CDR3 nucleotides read TGTGCCAGCAGCTTCTGGTCGGAGACCCAGTACTTC.

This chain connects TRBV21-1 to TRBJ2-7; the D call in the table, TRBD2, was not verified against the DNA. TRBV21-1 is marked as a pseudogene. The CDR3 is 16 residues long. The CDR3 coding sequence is TGTGCCAGCAGCAAAGCGCCGGGACTCCTAACCTACGAGCAGTACGTC. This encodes CASSKAPGLLTYEQYV.

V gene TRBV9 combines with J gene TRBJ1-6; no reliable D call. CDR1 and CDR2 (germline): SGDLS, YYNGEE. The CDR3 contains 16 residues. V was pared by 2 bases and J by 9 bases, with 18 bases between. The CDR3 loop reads CASSVNRAQSGSPLHF. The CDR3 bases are TGTGCCAGCAGCGTTAACCGGGCCCAGAGCGGTTCACCCCTCCACTTT.

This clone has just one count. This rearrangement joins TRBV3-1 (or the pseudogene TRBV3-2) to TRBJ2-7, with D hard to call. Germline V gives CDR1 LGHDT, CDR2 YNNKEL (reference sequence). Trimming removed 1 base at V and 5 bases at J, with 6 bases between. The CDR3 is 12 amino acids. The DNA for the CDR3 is TGTGCCAGCAGCCAAGGAAGTGACGAGCAGTACTTC. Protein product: CASSQGSDEQYF.

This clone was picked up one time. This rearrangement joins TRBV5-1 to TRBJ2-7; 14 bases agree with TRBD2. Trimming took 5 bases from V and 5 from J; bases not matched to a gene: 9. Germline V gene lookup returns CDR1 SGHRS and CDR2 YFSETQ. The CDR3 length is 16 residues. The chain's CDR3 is CASSSGTSGSVNEQYF. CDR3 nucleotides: TGCGCCAGCAGTTCCGGGACTAGCGGGAGTGTCAACGAGCAGTACTTC.

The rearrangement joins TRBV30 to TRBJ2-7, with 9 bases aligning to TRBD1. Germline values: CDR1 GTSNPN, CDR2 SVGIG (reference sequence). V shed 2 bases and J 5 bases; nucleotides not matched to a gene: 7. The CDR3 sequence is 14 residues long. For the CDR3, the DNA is TGTGCCTGGAGTTCGGGACAGGGTTTGGACGAGCAGTACTTC. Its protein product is CAWSSGQGLDEQYF.